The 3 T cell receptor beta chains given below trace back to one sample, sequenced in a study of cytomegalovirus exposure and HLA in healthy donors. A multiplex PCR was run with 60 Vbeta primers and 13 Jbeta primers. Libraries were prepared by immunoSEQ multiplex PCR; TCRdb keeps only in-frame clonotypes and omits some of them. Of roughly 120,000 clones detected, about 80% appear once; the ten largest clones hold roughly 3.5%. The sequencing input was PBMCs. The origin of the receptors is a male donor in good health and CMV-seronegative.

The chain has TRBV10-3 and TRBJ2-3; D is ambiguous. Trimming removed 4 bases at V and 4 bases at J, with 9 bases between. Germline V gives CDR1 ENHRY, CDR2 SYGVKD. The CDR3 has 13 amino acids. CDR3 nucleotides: TGTGCCATCAGTGCCAGTTCCGCAGATACGCAGTATTTT. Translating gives CAISASSADTQYF.

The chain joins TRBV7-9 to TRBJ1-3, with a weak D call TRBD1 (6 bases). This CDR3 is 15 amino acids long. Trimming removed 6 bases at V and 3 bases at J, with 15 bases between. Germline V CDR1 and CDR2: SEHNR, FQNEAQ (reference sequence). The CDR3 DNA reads TGTGCCAGCAGATCAGATGGGGGCGTTGGAAACACCATATATTTT. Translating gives CASRSDGGVGNTIYF. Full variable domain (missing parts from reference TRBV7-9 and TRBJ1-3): DTGVSQNPRHKITKRGQNVTFRCDPISEHNRLYWYRQTLGQGPEFLTYFQNEAQLEKSRLLSDRFSAERPKGSFSTLEIQRTEQGDSAMYLCASRSDGGVGNTIYFGEGSWLTVV.

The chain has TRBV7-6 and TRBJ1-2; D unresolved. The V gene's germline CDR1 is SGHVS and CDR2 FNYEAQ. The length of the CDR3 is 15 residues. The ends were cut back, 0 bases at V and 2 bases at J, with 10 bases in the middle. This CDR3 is CASSLALGLNYGYTF. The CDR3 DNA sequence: TGTGCCAGCAGCTTAGCTCTCGGTCTGAACTATGGCTACACCTTC.